Below are 23 T cell receptor beta chains sequenced from a single sample in a study of T-cell reconstitution after alpha-beta-depleted transplantation in children. A TCRbeta library incorporating unique molecular identifiers was prepared. TCRdb used MiXCR to reprocess the PCR reads, holding one entry per CDR3 protein. The table has 65,000 to 85,000 distinct CDR3 sequences, about a tenth seen once. Source: PBMCs, taken before TCRalphabeta/CD19-depleted stem cell transplant. All receptors come from a boy between 10 and 17 years old with acute myeloid leukemia, due to receive a stem cell transplant.

This clonotype was picked up many times. V is TRBV11-2 and J is TRBJ1-2, with D uncertain. Germline V gives CDR1 SGHAT, CDR2 FQNNGV. CDR3 length equals 14 residues. V lost 0 bases and J 4 bases, leaving 9 bases between the germline ends. The DNA of the CDR3 is TGTGCCAGCAGCTTAGACGCCCGAGGCTATGGCTACACCTTC. Translating gives CASSLDARGYGYTF.

Only a few counts were recorded for this clonotype. The chain combines TRBV3-1 with TRBJ2-7, with 7 bases matching TRBD1. Trimming at V came to 4 bases and at J to 3 bases, leaving 6 bases not matched to a gene. The CDR3 consists of 14 residues. Germline CDR1 reads LGHDT; CDR2 reads YNNKEL (reference sequence). The CDR3 sequence: CASSLSSGGYEQYV. DNA for the CDR3: TGTGCCAGCAGCCTCAGCTCAGGGGGCTACGAGCAGTACGTC.

Many counts were recorded for this clonotype. The chain carries TRBV4-1 and TRBJ1-1; no clear D. CDR3 size: 12 residues. Trimming pared 8 bases from V and 5 bases from J, leaving 12 bases between. Per germline, CDR1 MGHRA and CDR2 YSYEKL. The CDR3 nucleotides are TGCGCCAGCGGCGAGGGTGGGACTGAAGCTTTCTTT. This codes for CASGEGGTEAFF.

The sample holds many counts of this clonotype. The V call is TRBV5-1, the J call TRBJ2-5; 9 positions agree with TRBD1. There are 16 residues in the CDR3. The junction had 7 bases not matched to a gene; V was cut back by 0 bases and J by 4 bases. The germline gives CDR1 SGHRS, CDR2 YFSETQ. The DNA for the CDR3 is TGCGCCAGCAGCTTGGGGACAGGGGCGGGTACAGAGACCCAGTACTTC. Translation gives CASSLGTGAGTETQYF. Complete variable domain (other parts from reference TRBV5-1 and TRBJ2-5): KAGVTQTPRYLIKTRGQQVTLSCSPISGHRSVSWYQQTPGQGLQFLFEYFSETQRNKGNFPGRFSGRQFSNSRSEMNVSTLELGDSALYLCASSLGTGAGTETQYFGPGTRLLVL.

This clonotype was found a few times. The rearrangement uses TRBV25-1 and TRBJ1-1; D gene ambiguous. The CDR3 is made up of 13 amino acids. Germline values: CDR1 MGHDK, CDR2 SYGVNS. The V end lost 5 bases, the J end lost 2 bases, and 9 bases lay between the germline ends. CDR3 residues: CASSWKINTEAFF. The CDR3 DNA reads TGTGCCAGCAGTTGGAAGATTAACACTGAAGCTTTCTTT.

This clonotype was detected many times. The chain combines TRBV5-6 with TRBJ2-1; 9 bases fit TRBD2. The CDR3 runs 19 residues. J was trimmed by 6 bases and V by 4 bases; bases with no gene match: 20. Germline-derived CDR1 and CDR2 are SGHDT and YYEEEE. As DNA, the CDR3 is TGTGCCAGCAGCCCAACCGGGACTAGCTGGACCCCTTCCAGCAATGAGCAGTTCTTC. This sequence encodes CASSPTGTSWTPSSNEQFF.

In its sample, this clonotype was seen many times. The chain employs TRBV5-6 and TRBJ1-1; D gene unclear. Trimming cost V 0 bases and J 1 base, with 4 bases left between them. Germline values: CDR1 SGHDT, CDR2 YYEEEE. The CDR3 spans 13 residues. As DNA, the CDR3 is TGTGCCAGCAGCTTGGAACGGAACACTGAAGCTTTCTTT. Residues: CASSLERNTEAFF.

This clonotype was seen at least ten times. The chain links TRBV20-1 to TRBJ2-1, with D possibly being TRBD1 (5 bases). Between the trimmed V and J ends, which lost 6 bases and 7 bases, there was a span of 25 bases. Germline loops: CDR1 DFQATT, CDR2 SNEGSKA (reference sequence). The CDR3 extends over 16 amino acids. This CDR3 reads CSAPSFLVRAGNEQFF. CDR3 coding DNA: TGCAGTGCCCCCTCCTTCCTAGTCAGGGCCGGGAATGAGCAGTTCTTC.

This clonotype has only a few counts. The chain is built from TRBV5-1 and TRBJ1-4; no reliable D call. Germline V gene sequence: CDR1 SGHRS, CDR2 YFSETQ. This CDR3 is 15 amino acids long. Trimming took off 0 bases at V and 4 bases at J, with 10 bases between the two ends. The CDR3 protein is CASSLARADNEKLFF. CDR3 coding DNA: TGCGCCAGCAGCTTGGCCCGGGCAGATAATGAAAAACTGTTTTTT.

At least ten counts were recorded for this clonotype. The V call is TRBV27, the J call TRBJ2-5, with D tentatively TRBD1 or TRBD2 (5 bases each). CDR1 is MNHEY, CDR2 SMNVEV, per germline (reference sequence). Trimming stripped 3 bases from V and 2 bases from J, with 13 bases between. This CDR3 region has 15 residues. The CDR3: CASSFTRGLQETQYF. The CDR3 DNA is TGTGCCAGCAGTTTCACGAGGGGTTTACAAGAGACCCAGTACTTC.

This clonotype was recorded at least ten times. J is TRBJ2-3 and V is TRBV10-3; D not certain. This CDR3 has 13 amino acids. V was trimmed by 6 bases and J by 3 bases, leaving 10 bases between them. The germline gives CDR1 ENHRY, CDR2 SYGVKD. Written as DNA, the CDR3 is TGTGCCATCAGGACTGCCATTACAGATACGCAGTATTTT. This codes for CAIRTAITDTQYF.

This clonotype is deemed large. This sequence joins TRBV27 and TRBJ2-1, with 7 nucleotides matching TRBD2. CDR1 is MNHEY, CDR2 SMNVEV, per germline (reference sequence). The CDR3 is 16 amino acids. J was trimmed by 0 bases and V by 2 bases; bases with no gene match: 4. The CDR3 region is CASSLNGGSSYNEQFF. In nucleotides, the CDR3 is TGTGCCAGCAGTTTAAACGGCGGGAGCTCCTACAATGAGCAGTTCTTC.

The sample holds many counts of this clonotype. The genes are TRBV24-1 and TRBJ2-5; D possibly matches TRBD1 or TRBD2 (6 bases each). The CDR3 loop spans 16 amino acids. V lost 0 bases, J lost 5 bases, and 15 bases lay in between. Germline V gives CDR1 KGHDR, CDR2 SFDVKD. The CDR3 DNA reads as TGTGCCACCAGTGATTTGCAATTCGGGGGCCGGGAGACCCAGTACTTC. Translating it yields CATSDLQFGGRETQYF.

A word on this clonotype: This may be a read error: a much more frequent sequence differs by one nucleotide. The chain recombines TRBV6-5 with TRBJ2-2, with 10 positions matching TRBD1. This CDR3 has 15 amino acids. Looked up from germline, CDR1 is MNHEY and CDR2 is SVGAGI. The CDR3 DNA reads TGTGCCATCAGTTCGACAGGGGGCGGCACCGGGGAGCTGTTTTTT. As protein: CAISSTGGGTGELFF.

V gene TRBV28 combines with J gene TRBJ2-5; D is undetermined. Between the trimmed V and J ends, which lost 3 bases and 7 bases, there was a span of 3 bases. This CDR3 comprises 10 residues. CDR1 and CDR2 (germline): MDHEN, SYDVKM. The CDR3 DNA sequence: TGTGCCAGCAGTTTTCTGACCCAGTACTTC. Its translation is CASSFLTQYF.

This clonotype was detected ten times or more. The genes are TRBV18 and TRBJ1-1, with D tentatively TRBD1 (5 bases). V was pared by 1 base and J by 1 base, with 10 bases between. CDR3 length: 15 amino acids. CDR1 is KGHSH and CDR2 is LQKENI in the germline V gene. The CDR3 DNA sequence: TGTGCCAGCTCACCACGGGGACGGCAGAACACTGAAGCTTTCTTT. Its protein product is CASSPRGRQNTEAFF.

In this sample, this clonotype turned up many times. V usage is TRBV4-1 and J usage is TRBJ1-2; unclear D gene. With 3 bases removed from V and 2 bases from J, the gap between germline ends came to 16 bases. Germline V gives CDR1 MGHRA, CDR2 YSYEKL. The CDR3 runs to 16 residues. The CDR3 bases are TGCGCCAGCAGCCACGTCTCCCGGAAGGACAACTATGGCTACACCTTC. Its protein product is CASSHVSRKDNYGYTF.

Many counts were recorded for this clonotype. The chain is built from TRBV18 and TRBJ2-7, with no clear D. The germline gives CDR1 KGHSH, CDR2 LQKENI. This CDR3 has 13 amino acids. V lost 4 bases and J lost 5, with 12 bases in between. CDR3 nucleotides: TGTGCCAGCTCACAGGGAATAGAGAACGAGCAGTACTTC. Amino acid sequence: CASSQGIENEQYF.

This clonotype was observed many times. The chain has TRBV7-9 and TRBJ2-7; weak D call: TRBD2 (6 bases). The CDR3 contains 15 residues. Germline lookup yields CDR1 SEHNR and CDR2 FQNEAQ (reference sequence). Trimming took 4 bases from V and 3 from J, leaving 16 bases between them. The CDR3 region is CASSWQGGLSYEQYF. The DNA of the CDR3 is TGTGCCAGCAGCTGGCAGGGAGGACTCAGCTACGAGCAGTACTTC.

The sample holds many counts of this clonotype. V usage is TRBV11-2 and J usage is TRBJ1-3; no reliable D call. CDR1 and CDR2 from the germline V gene are SGHAT and FQNNGV. The CDR3 has 14 amino acids. Trimming removed 3 bases from V and 3 bases from J, with 9 bases in between. The CDR3, as DNA: TGTGCCAGCAGCTTCCTGGGGAGTGGAAACACCATATATTTT. Its protein product is CASSFLGSGNTIYF. The whole variable domain, filled in from reference TRBV11-2 and TRBJ1-3, reads EAGVAQSPRYKIIEKRQSVAFWCNPISGHATLYWYQQILGQGPKLLIQFQNNGVVDDSQLPKDRFSAERLKGVDSTLKIQPAKLEDSAVYLCASSFLGSGNTIYFGEGSWLTVV.

This clonotype was recorded many times. This rearrangement joins TRBV28 to TRBJ1-4; D unresolved. This CDR3 has 13 amino acids. CDR1 and CDR2 (germline): MDHEN, SYDVKM. V lost 1 base and J lost 3, with 3 bases in between. DNA of the CDR3: TGTGCCAGCAGTTTATTCCCTAATGAAAAACTGTTTTTT. Protein product: CASSLFPNEKLFF.

The genes are TRBV28 and TRBJ2-7; no definite D call. Germline CDR1 reads MDHEN; CDR2 reads SYDVKM. With 8 bases removed from V and 6 bases from J, the gap between germline ends came to 11 bases. This CDR3 comprises 11 residues. The CDR3 DNA follows: TGTGCCAGCGGCCTACGGTTCGAGCAGTACTTC. Amino acids: CASGLRFEQYF.

This clonotype was seen at least ten times. J is TRBJ1-1 and V is TRBV12-3 or TRBV12-4; no definite D call. The CDR3 length is 14 residues. V dropped 8 bases and J dropped 3 bases, with 16 bases sitting between them. The CDR3 DNA sequence: TGTGCCAGCGCACCTACTGGCATGCACACTGAAGCTTTCTTT. It encodes CASAPTGMHTEAFF.